This T cell receptor (beta chain) was captured by sequencing in a study of blood T cell repertoires in COVID-19. About the research overall: PBMCs, B-cell-depleted T cells, or T cells were the source of the cDNA or gDNA that made up the material.

TCRdb's copy holds only in-frame clones and misses some; the assay was immunoSEQ multiplex PCR. The sample contains 50,000 or so clones, 65% to 85% of which appear only once. The CDR3 contains 17 residues. V dropped 5 bases and J dropped 5; count of bases not matched to a gene: 14. Germline-derived CDR1 and CDR2 are MNHNY and SVGAGI (reference sequence). The sequence was collected from a man aged 35 to 55 with acute or convalescent COVID-19. The material sequenced was peripheral blood. The chain couples TRBV6-6 to TRBJ2-1; TRBD2 agrees at 8 bases. CDR3 DNA sequence: TGTGCCAGCAGTCTTTCTACGCGGGGGGCCGTGAACAATGAGCAGTTCTTC. Encoded protein: CASSLSTRGAVNNEQFF.